This T cell receptor beta chain was retrieved from a study of blood T cell repertoires in COVID-19. Germline values: CDR1 LGHNA, CDR2 YNFKEQ. V lost 1 base, J lost 5 bases, and 8 bases lay in between. There are 13 residues in the CDR3. Profiled with immunoSEQ multiplex PCR; TCRdb holds only in-frame clones, not every one. The data hold about 110,000 clones, with roughly four fifths observed a single time. Source material: peripheral blood. The sequence was collected from a woman aged 60-70 years with acute or convalescent COVID-19. V and J are TRBV4-2 and TRBJ1-1; maybe TRBD1 (5 bases). The CDR3 coding sequence is TGTGCCAGCAGCCAAGCAGCAGGGACTGAAGCTTTCTTT. Its translation: CASSQAAGTEAFF.